This T cell receptor (beta chain) was sequenced for a study of cytomegalovirus exposure and HLA in healthy donors. Study outcomes and limitations: Cytomegalovirus status was reportedly diagnosed by the classifier with high specificity and sensitivity.

Germline trimming cut 0 bases from V and 2 bases from J; bases unmatched to any gene: 1. Germline lookup yields CDR1 SGHDT and CDR2 YYEEEE. The CDR3 contains 15 residues. A word on this clone: What it binds is not known.

Primers for the PCR totalled 60 Vbeta and 13 Jbeta. Study processing details: An analysis performed later counted roughly 80 million unique TCR beta chains (around 11 million of them shared). The method was immunoSEQ multiplex PCR; TCRdb's version includes in-frame clones alone and lacks a portion of them. V, J and clone size derive from that table, while D and trimming were established from the DNA sequence. The sample includes roughly 180,000 clones, around 80% seen only once; the top ten take 1.4%. The clonotype originates from a girl aged 5-17 years in good health and CMV-seropositive. The chain recombines TRBV5-6 with TRBJ2-1, with 8 bases identical to TRBD1. Specimen: PBMCs. CDR3: CASSLVTGAYNEQFF. Here the CDR3 DNA reads TGTGCCAGCAGCTTGGTGACAGGGGCCTACAATGAGCAGTTCTTC. Using reference TRBV5-6 and TRBJ2-1 for the parts outside the CDR3, the full variable domain is DAGVTQSPTHLIKTRGQQVTLRCSPKSGHDTVSWYQQALGQGPQFIFQYYEEEERQRGNFPDRFSGHQFPNYSSELNVNALLLGDSALYLCASSLVTGAYNEQFFGPGTRLTVL.